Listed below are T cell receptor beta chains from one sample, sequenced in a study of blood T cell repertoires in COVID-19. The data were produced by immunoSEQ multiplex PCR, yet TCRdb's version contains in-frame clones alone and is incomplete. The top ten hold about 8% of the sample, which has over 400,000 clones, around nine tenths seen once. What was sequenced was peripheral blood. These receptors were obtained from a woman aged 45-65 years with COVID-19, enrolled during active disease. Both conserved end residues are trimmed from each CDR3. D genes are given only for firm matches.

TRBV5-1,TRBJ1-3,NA,ASSSGDAGNTIY
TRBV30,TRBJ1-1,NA,AWSGWEYTEAF
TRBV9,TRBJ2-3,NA,ASSVPAGMPDTQY
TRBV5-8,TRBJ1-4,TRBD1,ASRKGQANNEKLF
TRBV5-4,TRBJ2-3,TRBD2,ASSLERGVGDTQY
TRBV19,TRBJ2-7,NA,ASSEPRHPGEQY
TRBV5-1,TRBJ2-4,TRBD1,ASSLGQGAAKNIQY
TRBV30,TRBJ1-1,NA,AWKAGPGVNTEAF
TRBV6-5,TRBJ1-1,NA,ASKGQVNTEAF
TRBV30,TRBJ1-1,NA,AWSVGASKAF
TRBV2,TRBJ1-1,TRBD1,ASRRGQTEAF
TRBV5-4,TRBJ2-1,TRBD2,ASSQAGGQNEQF
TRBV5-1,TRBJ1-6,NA,ASSWGGNSPLH
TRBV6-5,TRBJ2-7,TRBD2,ASSSIAGESTRQY
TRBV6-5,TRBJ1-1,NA,ASSLRQSNTEAF
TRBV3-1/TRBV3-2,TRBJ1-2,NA,ASSQATGGTGYT
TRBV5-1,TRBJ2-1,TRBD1,ASSILTGGEQF
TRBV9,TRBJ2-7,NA,ASSRKQGYEQY
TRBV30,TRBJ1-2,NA,AWTTASYGYT
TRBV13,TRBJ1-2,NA,ASSLGRGVNYGYT
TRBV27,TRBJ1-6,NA,ASSLGNVVSSPLH
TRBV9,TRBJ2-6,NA,ASSLTQGSGANVLT
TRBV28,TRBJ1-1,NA,ASSFRTSTEAF
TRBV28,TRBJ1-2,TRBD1,ASSLGDRDYNYGYT
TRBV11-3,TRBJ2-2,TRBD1,ASSLTGGNTGELF
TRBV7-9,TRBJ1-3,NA,ASNEAIENTIY
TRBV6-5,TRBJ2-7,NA,ASSLGTRYEQY
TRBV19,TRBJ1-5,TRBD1,ASSMTGAVGNQPQH
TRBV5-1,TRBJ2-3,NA,ASSLEPRSTDTQY
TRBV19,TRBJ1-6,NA,ASRPYPQANSPLH
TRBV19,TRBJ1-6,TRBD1,ASTSGTGNSPLH
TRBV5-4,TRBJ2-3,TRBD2,ASSTGLAGPGGTDTQY
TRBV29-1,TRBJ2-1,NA,SATADEQF
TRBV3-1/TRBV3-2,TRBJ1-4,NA,ASSQQSSPGEKLF
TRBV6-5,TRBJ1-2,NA,ASSHLNRDYGYT
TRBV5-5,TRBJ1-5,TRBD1,ASSLVTGTLNQPQH
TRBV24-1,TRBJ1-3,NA,ATSDSKQVSSGNTIY
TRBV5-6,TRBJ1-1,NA,ASSQGQNTEAF
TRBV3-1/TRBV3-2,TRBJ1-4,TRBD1,ASAQGTGEKLF
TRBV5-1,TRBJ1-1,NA,ASSIGTRYTEAF
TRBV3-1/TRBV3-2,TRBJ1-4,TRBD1,ASSPRDRGKELF
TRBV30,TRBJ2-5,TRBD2,AWERGRRETQY
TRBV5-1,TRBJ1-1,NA,ASSPGTLGGAF
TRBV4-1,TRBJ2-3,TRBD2,ASSQGLAPYTDTQY
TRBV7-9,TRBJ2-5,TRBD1,ASSPGTGGTQTQY
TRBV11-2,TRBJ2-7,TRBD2,ASTIGRDEQY
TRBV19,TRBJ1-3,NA,ASTPRSSGNTIY
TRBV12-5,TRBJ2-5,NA,ASGFKQEYQETQY
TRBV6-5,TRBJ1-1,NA,ASREAGGEAF
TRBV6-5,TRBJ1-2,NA,ASSYSTDYT
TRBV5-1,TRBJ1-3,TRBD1,ASSLRGAIRTDRARGNTIY
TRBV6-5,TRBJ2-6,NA,ASSPGNSGANVLT
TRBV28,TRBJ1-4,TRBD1,ASSSPLGGTGAVNEKLF
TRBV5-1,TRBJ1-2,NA,ASSLRVDYGYT